The entry below describes one T cell receptor (beta chain). The entry originates in a study of T cells expressing NK-cell markers. Using the 5' RACE reads, TCRdb records one entry per CDR3 protein without DNA. The sample includes 150,000 to 180,000 distinct CDR3 sequences. This CDR3 is built from 14 residues. CDR1 is LNHDA, CDR2 SQIVND, per germline (reference sequence). V and J are TRBV19 and TRBJ2-3; TCRdb proposes TRBD1, but this gene call is untestable without DNA. Sequenced input: blood T cells: a sorted CD56 or NKG2C T cell subset, CD4+ or CD8+ T cells, or bulk PBMC T cells (not recorded which). The clonotype was recovered from a woman aged 45 to 65 in good health. The CDR3 spells CASSTQGSTDTQYF.